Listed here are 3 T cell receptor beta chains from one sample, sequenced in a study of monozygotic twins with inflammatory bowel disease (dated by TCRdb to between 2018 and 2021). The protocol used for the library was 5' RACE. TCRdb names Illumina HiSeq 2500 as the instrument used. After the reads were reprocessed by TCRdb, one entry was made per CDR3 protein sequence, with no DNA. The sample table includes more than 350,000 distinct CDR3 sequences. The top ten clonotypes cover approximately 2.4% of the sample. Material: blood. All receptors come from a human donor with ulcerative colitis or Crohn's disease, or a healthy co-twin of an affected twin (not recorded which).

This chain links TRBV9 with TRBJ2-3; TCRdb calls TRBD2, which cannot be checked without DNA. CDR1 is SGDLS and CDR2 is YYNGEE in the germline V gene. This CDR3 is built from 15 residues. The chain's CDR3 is CASPKGVEGTDTQYF.

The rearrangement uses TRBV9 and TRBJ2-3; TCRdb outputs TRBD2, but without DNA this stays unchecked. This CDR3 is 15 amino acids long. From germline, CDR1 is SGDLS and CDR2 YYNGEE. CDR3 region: CASSVTSGYTDTQYF.

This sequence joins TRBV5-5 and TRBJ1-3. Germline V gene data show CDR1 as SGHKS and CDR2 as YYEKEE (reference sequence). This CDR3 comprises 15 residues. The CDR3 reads CASSLRTVSGDTIYF.